The 30 T cell receptor beta chains listed next were all sequenced from one sample in a study of cytomegalovirus exposure and HLA in healthy donors. With 60 Vbeta and 13 Jbeta primers, the PCR was carried out. The data were produced by immunoSEQ multiplex PCR, yet TCRdb's version contains in-frame clones alone and is incomplete. The table records over 100,000 clones, around 84% of them present only once. Sequencing used PBMCs. The source of these receptors is a man aged 30-40 years in good health and CMV-seropositive.

This chain joins TRBV11-2 and TRBJ2-1; D is uncertain. CDR1 is SGHAT, CDR2 FQNNGV, per germline. The CDR3 extends over 16 amino acids. V was trimmed by 2 bases and J by 2 bases, leaving 13 bases between them. CDR3: CASSLMRAVTYNEQFF. In DNA, the CDR3 is TGTGCCAGCAGCTTAATGCGAGCCGTAACCTACAATGAGCAGTTCTTC. Full variable domain (outside the CDR3, taken from reference TRBV11-2 and TRBJ2-1): EAGVAQSPRYKIIEKRQSVAFWCNPISGHATLYWYQQILGQGPKLLIQFQNNGVVDDSQLPKDRFSAERLKGVDSTLKIQPAKLEDSAVYLCASSLMRAVTYNEQFFGPGTRLTVL.

The V gene is TRBV19, the J gene TRBJ2-7; 9 bases agree with TRBD1. The CDR3 spans 12 residues. Trimming at V came to 6 bases and at J to 5 bases, leaving 2 bases not matched to a gene. CDR1 LNHDA and CDR2 SQIVND come from the germline V gene (reference sequence). The DNA of the CDR3 is TGTGCCAGTAGGGGGGACAGGGACGAGCAGTACGTC. Amino acid sequence: CASRGDRDEQYV.

In its sample, this clone was seen once. The chain carries TRBV28 and TRBJ1-1; 9 bases map to TRBD1. V lost 5 bases and J lost 4; bases outside the gene matches: 14. CDR3 size: 17 residues. Germline-derived CDR1 and CDR2 are MDHEN and SYDVKM. The CDR3 reads CASSLIPGQGLATEAFF. CDR3 DNA: TGTGCCAGCAGTCTGATACCCGGACAGGGGCTGGCCACTGAAGCTTTCTTT.

The chain uses TRBV30 and TRBJ1-5; tentative D call: TRBD1 (5 bases). The CDR3 consists of 14 residues. V was trimmed by 3 bases and J by 9 bases, leaving 18 bases between them. Germline V gene data show CDR1 as GTSNPN and CDR2 as SVGIG (reference sequence). CDR3 DNA sequence: TGTGCCTGGAGCAGCGGGGGTGGGGGTTCGCCCCAGCATTTT. This gives the protein CAWSSGGGGSPQHF.

CDR3 nucleotide sequence: TGTGCCAGCAGTGAGTTCGATTACAATGATGGAAACACCATATATTTT. It codes for CASSEFDYNDGNTIYF. The V call is TRBV6-1, the J call TRBJ1-3; D remains ambiguous. This CDR3 spans 16 amino acids. Germline CDR1 is MNHNS and CDR2 is SASEGT. V was clipped by 3 bases and J by 3 bases, with 15 bases between them.

The chain employs TRBV6-1 and TRBJ1-1; D is unresolved. V lost 7 bases, J lost 3 bases, and 9 bases lay in between. This CDR3 has 12 residues. CDR1 and CDR2 (germline): MNHNS, SASEGT. CDR3 bases: TGTGCCAGCACAGATATTTACACTGAAGCTTTCTTT. Protein: CASTDIYTEAFF.

This clone was observed a few times. The chain uses TRBV11-3 and TRBJ1-1; D is ambiguous. Germline V gene data show CDR1 as SGHNT and CDR2 as YENEEA. Trimming took off 6 bases at V and 1 base at J, with 6 bases between the two ends. This CDR3 comprises 12 residues. The CDR3 DNA sequence: TGTGCCAGCAGGGAGGGGAACACTGAAGCTTTCTTT. It encodes CASREGNTEAFF.

In this sample, this clone turned up a few times. The chain links TRBV7-6 to TRBJ2-7, with D perhaps matching TRBD1 (6 bases). The CDR3 runs 12 residues. Trimming took off 4 bases at V and 4 bases at J, with 8 bases between the two ends. Per the germline V gene, CDR1 is SGHVS and CDR2 is FNYEAQ. The CDR3: CASSSQGYEQYF. CDR3 coding DNA: TGTGCCAGCAGCTCACAGGGATACGAGCAGTACTTC.

The chain carries TRBV5-5 and TRBJ2-2; 8 bases fit TRBD2. With V trimmed by 4 bases and J by 3 bases, 8 bases remained unmatched. Germline values: CDR1 SGHKS, CDR2 YYEKEE (reference sequence). The CDR3 contains 16 residues. CDR3 in DNA: TGTGCCAGCAGCATCGGGACTAGGGGGTACACCGGGGAGCTGTTTTTT. The encoded protein is CASSIGTRGYTGELFF.

This rearrangement joins TRBV6-5 to TRBJ2-7; D gene ambiguous. Germline V CDR1 and CDR2: MNHEY, SVGAGI. The CDR3 runs to 15 residues. Trimming left V 4 bases short and J 0 bases short, with 13 bases between. The CDR3 DNA sequence: TGTGCCAGCAGTTCGGAGTCTCTGAGCTCCTACGAGCAGTACTTC. Its protein is CASSSESLSSYEQYF.

V is TRBV6-5 and J is TRBJ2-3; 8 nucleotides line up with TRBD1. Looked up from germline, CDR1 is MNHEY and CDR2 is SVGAGI. Trimming removed 2 bases from V and 4 bases from J; junction bases left unmatched: 5. CDR3 size: 15 residues. CDR3: CASSYQGAQADTQYF. The CDR3 coding sequence is TGTGCCAGCAGTTACCAGGGGGCCCAAGCAGATACGCAGTATTTT.

A few counts support this clone. The V and J genes are TRBV14 and TRBJ1-1, with D hard to call. The V and J ends lost 4 bases and 8 bases respectively, with 20 bases between them. The germline V gene has CDR1 SGHDN and CDR2 FVKESK. The CDR3 contains 15 residues. The CDR3 sequence is CASSRLTAGLTEAFF. The DNA for the CDR3 is TGTGCCAGCAGCCGTCTTACGGCAGGTCTTACCGAAGCTTTCTTT.

This clone was seen more than once but under ten times. The rearrangement links TRBV6-1 to TRBJ2-3; possible D gene TRBD1, 6 bases. The CDR3 runs to 14 residues. V lost 5 bases and J 2 bases, leaving 11 bases between the germline ends. Germline V gene sequence: CDR1 MNHNS, CDR2 SASEGT. Here the CDR3 reads CASSSGAHTDTQYF. The CDR3 DNA reads TGTGCCAGCAGTTCAGGGGCACACACAGATACGCAGTATTTT.

The chain links TRBV5-4 to TRBJ1-1; 10 bases match TRBD1. V dropped 2 bases and J dropped 0; count of bases not matched to a gene: 4. Germline V lookup: CDR1 SGHNT, CDR2 YYREEE (reference sequence). The CDR3 has 16 residues. Written as DNA, the CDR3 is TGTGCCAGCAGCTTATGGACAGGGGGAATGAACACTGAAGCTTTCTTT. Its translation is CASSLWTGGMNTEAFF.

This sequence joins TRBV4-2 and TRBJ2-2, with 8 bases identical to TRBD1. CDR3 size: 16 residues. Germline V CDR1 and CDR2: LGHNA, YNFKEQ. V lost 3 bases and J lost 5; bases outside the gene matches: 8. The CDR3 nucleotides are TGTGCCAGCAGCCAGGGAGGACAGGGTATAACCGGGGAGCTGTTTTTT. Its translation: CASSQGGQGITGELFF.

The chain has TRBV4-2 and TRBJ1-2; D gene unclear. With 1 base removed from V and 5 bases from J, the gap between germline ends came to 5 bases. There are 12 residues in the CDR3. Germline V lookup: CDR1 LGHNA, CDR2 YNFKEQ. The DNA for the CDR3 is TGTGCCAGCAGCCAAGGAGTTTATGGCTACACCTTC. Translating gives CASSQGVYGYTF.

For this clone: Other DNA sequences of this sample code for an identical CDR3. The rearrangement uses TRBV11-2 and TRBJ1-1; D is perhaps TRBD1 (5 bases). Germline CDR1 and CDR2: SGHAT and FQNNGV. V lost 5 bases and J lost 1, with 8 bases in between. This CDR3 is built from 13 residues. CDR3 bases: TGTGCCAGCAGCGGAGACAGGAACACTGAAGCTTTCTTT. This gives the protein CASSGDRNTEAFF. Variable domain in full (rest from reference TRBV11-2 and TRBJ1-1): EAGVAQSPRYKIIEKRQSVAFWCNPISGHATLYWYQQILGQGPKLLIQFQNNGVVDDSQLPKDRFSAERLKGVDSTLKIQPAKLEDSAVYLCASSGDRNTEAFFGQGTRLTVV.

This chain links TRBV7-2 with TRBJ2-1; no clear D. V lost 0 bases and J lost 10, with 13 bases in between. CDR1 SGHTA and CDR2 FQGNSA come from the germline V gene. The CDR3 is 14 amino acids. The CDR3 sequence is CASSLAKRSIEQFF. The CDR3, as DNA: TGTGCCAGCAGCTTAGCGAAGAGGTCAATCGAGCAGTTCTTC.

In this sample, this clone turned up a few times. The chain links TRBV6-1 to TRBJ1-6; 8 bases map to TRBD1. The CDR3 covers 16 residues. The ends lost 2 bases at V and 10 bases at J; junction bases unmatched: 10. The germline gives CDR1 MNHNS, CDR2 SASEGT. The chain's CDR3 is CASSEIPSGGGSPLHF. CDR3 DNA sequence: TGTGCCAGCAGTGAAATTCCTTCAGGGGGCGGATCACCCCTCCACTTT.

The rearrangement uses TRBV28 and TRBJ1-6, with 7 positions matching TRBD1. V lost 4 bases to trimming and J lost 6 bases; unmatched junction nucleotides: 9. The CDR3 runs 16 residues. Looked up from germline, CDR1 is MDHEN and CDR2 is SYDVKM. CDR3: CASSSTRDSFNSPLHF. The CDR3 nucleotides are TGTGCCAGCAGTTCTACCCGGGACAGTTTTAATTCACCCCTCCACTTT.

This clone has just one count. The V gene is TRBV5-4, the J gene TRBJ2-1, with 9 bases identical to TRBD2. V shed 3 bases and J 12 bases; nucleotides not matched to a gene: 10. Germline V gives CDR1 SGHNT, CDR2 YYREEE (reference sequence). CDR3 length equals 14 residues. CDR3 DNA sequence: TGTGCCAGCAGCTCACCCGTAGCGGGAGAGATGCAGTTCTTC. It is translated as CASSSPVAGEMQFF.

This clone was detected only once. The gene calls are TRBV10-3 and TRBJ2-3, with TRBD2 matching over 7 bases. The CDR3 contains 13 residues. V gave up 4 bases and J gave up 6 bases; unmatched junction bases: 4. The germline V gene has CDR1 ENHRY and CDR2 SYGVKD. The CDR3 sequence is CAISGVRGDTQYF. CDR3 bases: TGTGCCATCAGTGGGGTGCGGGGGGATACGCAGTATTTT.

This rearrangement joins TRBV5-1 to TRBJ2-7, with D hard to call. Germline V lookup: CDR1 SGHRS, CDR2 YFSETQ. The V gene lost 0 bases and the J gene lost 0 bases, with 4 bases spanning the gap. CDR3 size: 13 residues. CDR3 in DNA: TGCGCCAGCAGCTTGGATAACTCCTACGAGCAGTACTTC. This encodes CASSLDNSYEQYF.

The J gene is TRBJ2-7, the V gene TRBV4-1; a weak D match, TRBD2 (6 bases). Germline V gene data show CDR1 as MGHRA and CDR2 as YSYEKL. The length of the CDR3 is 16 residues. Deletions cut 2 bases from V and 0 bases from J, with 14 bases between. The CDR3 sequence is CASSQPGLLSSYEQYF. The CDR3, as DNA: TGCGCCAGCAGCCAACCGGGACTGCTAAGCTCCTACGAGCAGTACTTC.

This chain joins TRBV7-8 and TRBJ2-1, with 11 bases matching TRBD1. Germline CDR1 SGHVS, CDR2 FQNEAQ. Trimming took 5 bases from V and 7 from J; bases not matched to a gene: 10. The CDR3 spans 16 residues. The CDR3 bases are TGTGCCAGCAGCACGGGACCGGGACAGGGGGTTAATGAGCAGTTCTTC. This translates into CASSTGPGQGVNEQFF. Full variable domain (missing parts from reference TRBV7-8 and TRBJ2-1): GAGVSQSPRYKVAKRGQDVALRCDPISGHVSLFWYQQALGQGPEFLTYFQNEAQLDKSGLPSDRFFAERPEGSVSTLKIQRTQQEDSAVYLCASSTGPGQGVNEQFFGPGTRLTVL.

In its sample, this clone was seen a few times. The rearrangement uses TRBV6-1 and TRBJ1-3; 8 bases line up with TRBD1. This CDR3 comprises 16 residues. From germline, CDR1 is MNHNS and CDR2 SASEGT. Germline trimming cut 4 bases from V and 0 bases from J; bases unmatched to any gene: 5. The CDR3 DNA follows: TGTGCCAGCAGTGGGGGACAGGACTACTCTGGAAACACCATATATTTT. It yields the protein CASSGGQDYSGNTIYF.

The rearrangement joins TRBV7-2 to TRBJ1-3, with 7 nucleotides matching TRBD1. This CDR3 is built from 15 residues. V lost 1 base and J lost 4; bases outside the gene matches: 4. Germline assignment: CDR1 SGHTA and CDR2 FQGNSA. CDR3 protein: CASSLERGQGNTIYF. CDR3 in DNA: TGTGCCAGCAGCTTAGAAAGGGGGCAGGGAAACACCATATATTTT.

The V call is TRBV7-9, the J call TRBJ1-6; tentatively, D is TRBD1 (6 bases). The CDR3 runs 15 residues. Germline CDR1 and CDR2: SEHNR and FQNEAQ (reference sequence). V was shortened by 4 bases and J by 7 bases, with 14 bases between the two germline ends. The CDR3 here is CASSYGTISNSPLHF. CDR3 DNA sequence: TGTGCCAGCAGCTACGGGACAATCTCCAATTCACCCCTCCACTTT. The variable domain in full, completed from reference TRBV7-9 and TRBJ1-6, reads DTGVSQNPRHKITKRGQNVTFRCDPISEHNRLYWYRQTLGQGPEFLTYFQNEAQLEKSRLLSDRFSAERPKGSFSTLEIQRTEQGDSAMYLCASSYGTISNSPLHFGNGTRLTVT.

In DNA, the CDR3 is TGTGCCAGCAGCTTAAGAGGGGGCGTAACCGGGGAGCTGTTTTTT. As protein: CASSLRGGVTGELFF. The rearrangement joins TRBV11-2 to TRBJ2-2, with 7 bases lining up with TRBD1. This CDR3 comprises 15 residues. The V gene end was trimmed by 2 bases and the J gene end by 5 bases; junction bases not matched to a gene: 5. Germline V gene lookup returns CDR1 SGHAT and CDR2 FQNNGV.

This rearrangement joins TRBV27 to TRBJ2-6, with 9 bases lining up with TRBD1. Germline lookup yields CDR1 MNHEY and CDR2 SMNVEV (reference sequence). V shed 5 bases, J shed 0 bases, and the junction held 14 bases outside the gene matches. The CDR3 totals 20 residues. The CDR3: CASSPNRGRSDYSGANVLTF. The CDR3 DNA is TGTGCCAGCAGTCCTAACAGGGGGCGAAGTGATTACTCTGGGGCCAACGTCCTGACTTTC.